This TCR beta chain was sequenced during a study of regulatory T cells in long-lasting Graves disease. V lost 3 bases to trimming and J lost 0 bases, with 5 bases between them. The CDR3 extends over 12 amino acids. Germline CDR1 and CDR2: GTSNPN and SVGIG (reference sequence). Combining iRepertoire HTBI primers with Arm-PCR of CDR3 regions, the authors built TCR beta libraries. TCRdb recomputed calls from the multiplex PCR reads with MiXCR, one row per CDR3 protein. This table holds some 370,000 distinct CDR3 sequences, approximately 12% found once. This clonotype was detected ten times or more. This sample's time point: newly diagnosed GD, antithyroid drugs for less than 3 months. From PBMCs, RNA was extracted and then used to make the TCR library. These data were also reused for a study on T cells in Graves' hyperthyroidism and ophthalmopathy. That work adds: HTBI primers drove first-round RT-PCR of the TCR CDR3.

The TCR sequence derives from a young woman with Graves disease. This chain uses TRBV30 with TRBJ1-1; perhaps TRBD1 as D (5 bases). The material sequenced was peripheral blood mononuclear cells (PBMCs), taken at new diagnosis, from a patient treated with antithyroid drugs. In DNA form, the CDR3 reads TGTGCCTGGAGGACAGTGAACACTGAAGCTTTCTTT. Residues: CAWRTVNTEAFF.